This T cell receptor (beta chain) is drawn from a study of blood T cell repertoires in COVID-19. Using immunoSEQ multiplex PCR, the repertoire was profiled, and TCRdb retains in-frame clones only, with some absent. The top ten clones hold approximately 3.4% of a sample with under 140,000 clones, approximately 90% of them seen once. Germline V gene lookup returns CDR1 SNHLY and CDR2 FYNNEI. V lost 2 bases to trimming and J lost 5 bases; unmatched junction nucleotides: 4. The CDR3 consists of 14 residues. Sequenced material: peripheral blood. The receptor was derived from a woman between 50 and 59 years old with acute or convalescent COVID-19. The chain couples TRBV2 to TRBJ1-1; 8 bases fit TRBD1. CDR3 loop: CASSESRGRTEAFF. In DNA, the CDR3 is TGTGCCAGCAGTGAATCCAGGGGGCGTACTGAAGCTTTCTTT.